Shown below are 26 T cell receptor beta chains from a single sample sequenced in a study of breast tumors, draining lymph nodes, adjacent tissues. Samples came from axillary lymph nodes draining the breast cancer. TCRdb independently ran MiXCR on the multiplex PCR reads; one entry per CDR3 protein. The data contain 200,000 to 300,000 distinct CDR3 sequences, 30% to 35% of them singletons. The sample was axillary lymph node tissue. The receptors were gathered from a female donor with breast cancer. Some clones in this sample may be carry-over from other donors' samples.

A note on this clonotype: A much larger clone is a single base away; this may be a read error. The genes are TRBV20-1 and TRBJ2-7, with D maybe TRBD2 (5 bases). CDR3 size: 16 residues. Germline V gene data show CDR1 as DFQATT and CDR2 as SNEGSKA (reference sequence). CDR3 in DNA: TGCAGTGCTAGAGATCGAGGGAATAGCGCCTACTACGGGCAGTACTTC. Residues: CSARDRGNSAYYGQYF.

This clonotype was counted at least ten times. This rearrangement joins TRBV6-5 to TRBJ2-7, with no clear D. V lost 7 bases and J 2 bases, leaving 9 bases between the germline ends. The germline CDR1 and CDR2 sequences are MNHEY and SVGAGI. This CDR3 is built from 12 residues. CDR3 coding DNA: TGTGCCAGCACAGGACGCCCCTACGAGCAGTACTTC. Translating it yields CASTGRPYEQYF.

This clonotype was observed a few times. Germline is not matched at one junction end, which may reflect a read error. The chain joins TRBV9 to TRBJ2-7; D uncertain. Germline assignment: CDR1 SGDLS and CDR2 YYNGEE. CDR3 length: 14 residues. The CDR3 region is CASSARPATYEQSF. Written as DNA, the CDR3 is TGTGCCAGCAGCGCCCGTCCGGCGACCTACGAGCAGTCCTTC. Together with reference TRBV9 and TRBJ2-7, the CDR3 gives the full variable domain: DSGVTQTPKHLITATGQRVTLRCSPRSGDLSVYWYQQSLDQGLQFLIQYYNGEERAKGNILERFSAQQFPDLHSELNLSSLELGDSALYFCASSARPATYEQSFGPGTRLTVT.

This clonotype was seen at least ten times. This chain connects TRBV13 to TRBJ2-1, with D perhaps matching TRBD1 (6 bases). The CDR3 extends over 16 amino acids. Germline CDR1 PRHDT, CDR2 FYEKMQ (reference sequence). Trimming cost V 4 bases and J 2 bases, with 15 bases left between them. This chain's CDR3 is CASSSQGSVAYNEQFF. DNA of the CDR3: TGTGCCAGCAGCTCCCAGGGGAGCGTGGCCTACAATGAGCAGTTCTTC.

This clonotype was found many times. The chain carries TRBV5-4 and TRBJ2-3; 8 nucleotides match TRBD2. The germline CDR1 and CDR2 sequences are SGHNT and YYREEE (reference sequence). The CDR3 sequence is 16 residues long. Germline trimming cut 0 bases from V and 4 bases from J; bases unmatched to any gene: 7. The CDR3 sequence: CASSLAVSGSADTQYF. For the CDR3, the DNA is TGTGCCAGCAGCTTGGCCGTAAGCGGGAGTGCAGATACGCAGTATTTT.

The chain employs TRBV4-2 and TRBJ1-1, with a weak D call TRBD1 (5 bases). The CDR3 is made up of 16 amino acids. CDR1 and CDR2 from the germline V gene are LGHNA and YNFKEQ. Trimming shortened V by 4 bases and J by 2 bases, and 17 bases separated the two germline ends. DNA for the CDR3: TGTGCCAGCAGCCCAGACAGTCCCGGTGGAAACACTGAAGCTTTCTTT. It codes for CASSPDSPGGNTEAFF.

This clonotype was picked up many times. The chain joins TRBV24-1 to TRBJ1-4, with TRBD1 identical over 7 bases. The length of the CDR3 is 16 residues. Losses at the gene ends were 4 bases for V and 5 bases for J; bases not matched to a gene: 9. Per germline, CDR1 KGHDR and CDR2 SFDVKD. The CDR3 protein is CATSDPSRGGNEKLFF. The CDR3 DNA reads TGTGCCACCAGTGACCCGTCCAGGGGGGGCAATGAAAAACTGTTTTTT.

Many counts were recorded for this clonotype. Its ends do not fully match the called genes, so a read error is possible. This chain connects TRBV5-8 to TRBJ1-2; D is ambiguous. The CDR3 length is 16 residues. CDR1 SGHTS and CDR2 YDEGEE come from the germline V gene. The CDR3 region has the DNA TGTGCCAGCAGCTTGGACCCCTACGGGAGGGAATATGCCTACACCTTC. Its translation: CASSLDPYGREYAYTF.

The table lists this clonotype with a count of one. This rearrangement joins TRBV24-1 to TRBJ1-5; 7 positions match TRBD1. There are 14 residues in the CDR3. V trimming: 7 bases; J trimming: 4 bases; junction bases outside the gene matches: 6. The germline V gene has CDR1 KGHDR and CDR2 SFDVKD. The CDR3 sequence is CATRRGTANQPQHF. The CDR3 DNA sequence: TGTGCCACCAGGCGCGGGACAGCAAATCAGCCCCAGCATTTT.

This clonotype was observed a handful of times. The chain combines TRBV18 with TRBJ2-7; tentative D call: TRBD1 (6 bases). V lost 2 bases and J 2 bases, leaving 10 bases between the germline ends. The V gene's germline CDR1 is KGHSH and CDR2 LQKENI. CDR3 length equals 14 residues. CDR3 bases: TGTGCCAGCTCACCAAACAGGGATACCTACGAGCAGTACTTC. Its protein product is CASSPNRDTYEQYF.

This clonotype was seen many times. The chain carries TRBV13 and TRBJ2-5; the D call may be TRBD1 or TRBD2 (5 bases each). V dropped 7 bases and J dropped 5 bases, with 14 bases sitting between them. Germline CDR1 is PRHDT and CDR2 is FYEKMQ (reference sequence). CDR3 length equals 13 residues. DNA of the CDR3: TGTGCCAGCACCCAGAGGGGTTGGGAGACCCAGTACTTC. This gives the protein CASTQRGWETQYF.

This clonotype was counted a few times. The chain combines TRBV19 with TRBJ2-4; the D is unclear. This CDR3 is 14 amino acids long. The V gene's germline CDR1 is LNHDA and CDR2 SQIVND (reference sequence). Trimming took 5 bases from V and 3 from J, leaving 11 bases between them. CDR3 coding DNA: TGTGCCAGTAGTGTGCAAGAAGTCAAAAACATTCAGTACTTC. Translation: CASSVQEVKNIQYF.

Many counts were recorded for this clonotype. The chain recombines TRBV20-1 with TRBJ2-7; possible D gene TRBD2, 5 bases. The CDR3 consists of 12 residues. Germline CDR1 DFQATT, CDR2 SNEGSKA (reference sequence). In nucleotides, the CDR3 is TGCAGCGGGATGGGAGACTCCTACGAGCAGTACTTC. This codes for CSGMGDSYEQYF.

This clonotype was observed at least ten times. This chain links TRBV11-2 with TRBJ2-3; D not resolved. Trimming took off 3 bases at V and 0 bases at J, with 10 bases between the two ends. Germline CDR1 reads SGHAT; CDR2 reads FQNNGV. The CDR3 totals 15 residues. CDR3 sequence (DNA): TGTGCCAGCAGCTTGGTAGGTGGGAGCACAGATACGCAGTATTTT. Protein product: CASSLVGGSTDTQYF.

Comments on this clonotype: It may be a read error: a sequence one base away is much more abundant. The rearrangement joins TRBV2 to TRBJ2-7; D unresolved. This CDR3 has 12 residues. The germline V gene encodes CDR1 SNHLY and CDR2 FYNNEI. The CDR3 is CASEAGGYKQYF. CDR3 bases: TGTGCCAGCGAGGCAGGTGGCTACAAGCAGTACTTC.

In this sample, this clonotype turned up many times. This chain joins TRBV7-9 and TRBJ2-7; D is uncertain. The CDR3 is 13 amino acids. Trimming left V 5 bases short and J 3 bases short, with 11 bases between. Germline loops: CDR1 SEHNR, CDR2 FQNEAQ (reference sequence). For the CDR3, the DNA is TGTGCCAGCAGCCCCCGCGGAATCTACGAGCAGTACTTC. Its translation is CASSPRGIYEQYF.

This clonotype was seen only a few times. This chain uses TRBV3-1 with TRBJ2-7, with 7 bases matching TRBD2. In germline, CDR1 is LGHDT, CDR2 YNNKEL (reference sequence). The CDR3 sequence is 14 residues long. Germline trimming cut 0 bases from V and 3 bases from J; bases unmatched to any gene: 2. CDR3 in amino acids: CASSQDQRGYEQYF. The CDR3, as DNA: TGTGCCAGCAGCCAAGACCAGCGGGGCTACGAGCAGTACTTC.

The chain recombines TRBV28 with TRBJ2-7; the D call may be TRBD1 or TRBD2 (5 bases each). The CDR3 totals 12 residues. Trimming left V 8 bases short and J 10 bases short, with 18 bases between. Germline V CDR1 and CDR2: MDHEN, SYDVKM. CDR3 sequence: CASLRGTSEQYF. As DNA, the CDR3 is TGTGCCAGCCTAAGAGGGACCAGTGAACAGTACTTC. The variable domain in full, completed from reference TRBV28 and TRBJ2-7, reads DVKVTQSSRYLVKRTGEKVFLECVQDMDHENMFWYRQDPGLGLRLIYFSYDVKMKEKGDIPEGYSVSREKKERFSLILESASTNQTSMYLCASLRGTSEQYFGPGTRLTVT.

Regarding this clonotype: It may be a read error: a sequence one base away is much more abundant. The gene calls are TRBV5-1 and TRBJ2-7, with a tentative D call TRBD1 (5 bases). This CDR3 has 11 residues. CDR1 is SGHRS, CDR2 YFSETQ, per germline. The CDR3 nucleotides are TGCGCCAGCAGCACAGGTTACGAGCAGCACTTC. Protein product: CASSTGYEQHF.

This clonotype appeared many times. The chain employs TRBV29-1 and TRBJ2-5, with TRBD2 matching 7 bases. Trimming removed 7 bases from V and 4 bases from J; junction bases left unmatched: 9. Germline lookup yields CDR1 SQVTM and CDR2 ANQGSEA. This CDR3 has 13 residues. The CDR3: CSGLAGVGETQYF. CDR3 DNA: TGCAGCGGGCTGGCGGGAGTGGGAGAGACCCAGTACTTC.

This clonotype was observed a single time. This clone may be a read error of a much larger clone one base away. J is TRBJ2-7 and V is TRBV5-6; D not resolved. V was clipped by 2 bases and J by 0 bases, with 12 bases between them. This CDR3 is 15 amino acids long. The V gene's germline CDR1 is SGHDT and CDR2 YYEEEE. The CDR3 sequence is CASSFGPSSSYEQYF. The CDR3 DNA sequence: TGTGCCAGCAGCTTTGGCCCATCAAGCTCCTACGAGCAGTACTTC.

The sample holds many counts of this clonotype. At one of its ends the junction is not consistent with the germline gene, which may arise from a read error. The chain is built from TRBV7-7 and TRBJ2-1; TRBD2 matches 8 bases. Germline CDR1 SSHAT, CDR2 FNYEAQ (reference sequence). CDR3 length equals 14 residues. The DNA of the CDR3 is TGTGCTAGCAGCCAAAGCGGGAGTCACAATGAGCAGTTCTTC. Protein product: CASSQSGSHNEQFF.

Ten or more counts support this clonotype. V gene TRBV7-9 combines with J gene TRBJ1-5, with TRBD1 matching 7 bases. Trimming at V came to 2 bases and at J to 4 bases, leaving 2 bases not matched to a gene. Germline V gene data show CDR1 as SEHNR and CDR2 as FQNEAQ (reference sequence). The CDR3 is 14 amino acids. CDR3 nucleotides: TGTGCCAGCAGCTTAATGGGACAGAATCAGCCCCAGCATTTT. Encoded protein: CASSLMGQNQPQHF.

This sequence joins TRBV20-1 and TRBJ2-5, with D uncertain. The V end was cut by 1 base, the J end by 5 bases, with 11 bases between. The CDR3 is 13 residues long. Germline CDR1 is DFQATT and CDR2 is SNEGSKA (reference sequence). The CDR3 sequence: CSARAARFETQYF. CDR3 coding DNA: TGCAGTGCTAGAGCGGCTAGATTCGAGACCCAGTACTTC.

V is TRBV20-1 and J is TRBJ1-4, with D maybe TRBD1 (6 bases). The CDR3 consists of 15 residues. With 3 bases removed from V and 5 bases from J, the gap between germline ends came to 16 bases. The germline V gene has CDR1 DFQATT and CDR2 SNEGSKA (reference sequence). The CDR3 reads CSAREGGSKNEKLFF. Here the CDR3 DNA reads TGCAGTGCTAGGGAGGGGGGGAGCAAGAATGAAAAACTGTTTTTT.

The chain couples TRBV18 to TRBJ2-6; D unresolved. The germline V gene encodes CDR1 KGHSH and CDR2 LQKENI. Trimming took off 3 bases at V and 0 bases at J, with 12 bases between the two ends. This CDR3 contains 17 residues. The CDR3 region has the DNA TGTGCCAGCTCACCGTTGTCCAGCCCCTCTGGGGCCAACGTCCTGACTTTC. This gives the protein CASSPLSSPSGANVLTF.